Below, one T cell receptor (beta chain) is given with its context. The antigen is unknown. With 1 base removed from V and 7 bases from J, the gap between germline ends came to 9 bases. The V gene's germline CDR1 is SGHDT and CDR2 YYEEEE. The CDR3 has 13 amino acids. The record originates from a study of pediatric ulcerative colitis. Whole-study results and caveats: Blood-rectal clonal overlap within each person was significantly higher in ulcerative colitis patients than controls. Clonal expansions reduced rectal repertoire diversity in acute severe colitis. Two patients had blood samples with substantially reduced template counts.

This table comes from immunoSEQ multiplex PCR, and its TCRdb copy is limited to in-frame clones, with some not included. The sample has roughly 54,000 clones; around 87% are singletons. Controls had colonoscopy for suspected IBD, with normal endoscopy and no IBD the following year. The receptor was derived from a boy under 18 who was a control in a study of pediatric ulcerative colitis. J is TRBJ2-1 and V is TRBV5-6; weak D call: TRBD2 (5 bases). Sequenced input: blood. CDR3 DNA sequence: TGTGCCAGCAGCTTGTCTAGCTCAAATGAGCAGTTCTTC. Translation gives CASSLSSSNEQFF.